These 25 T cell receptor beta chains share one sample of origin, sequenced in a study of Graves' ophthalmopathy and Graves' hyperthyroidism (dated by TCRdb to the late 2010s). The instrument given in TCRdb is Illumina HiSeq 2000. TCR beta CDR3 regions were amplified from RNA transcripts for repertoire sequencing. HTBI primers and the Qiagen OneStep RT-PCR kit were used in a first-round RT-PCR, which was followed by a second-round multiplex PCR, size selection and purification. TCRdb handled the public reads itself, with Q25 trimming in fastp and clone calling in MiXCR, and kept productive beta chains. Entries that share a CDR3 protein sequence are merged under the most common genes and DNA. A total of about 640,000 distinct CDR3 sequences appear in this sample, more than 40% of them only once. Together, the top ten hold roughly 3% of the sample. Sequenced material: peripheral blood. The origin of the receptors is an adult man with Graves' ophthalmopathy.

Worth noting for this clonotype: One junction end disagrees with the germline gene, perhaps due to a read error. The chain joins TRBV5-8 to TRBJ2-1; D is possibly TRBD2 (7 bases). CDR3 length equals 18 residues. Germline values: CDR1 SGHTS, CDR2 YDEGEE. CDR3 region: CASSQDLVGGGGGNEQFF. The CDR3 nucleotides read TGCGCCAGCAGCCAAGATCTGGTAGGGGGGGGCGGTGGGAATGAGCAGTTCTTC.

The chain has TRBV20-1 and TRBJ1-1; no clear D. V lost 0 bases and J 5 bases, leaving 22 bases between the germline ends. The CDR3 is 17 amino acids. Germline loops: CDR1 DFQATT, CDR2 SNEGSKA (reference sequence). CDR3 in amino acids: CSARDSGRPSDFTEAFF. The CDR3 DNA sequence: TGCAGTGCTAGAGATTCCGGCAGGCCTTCAGACTTTACTGAAGCTTTCTTT.

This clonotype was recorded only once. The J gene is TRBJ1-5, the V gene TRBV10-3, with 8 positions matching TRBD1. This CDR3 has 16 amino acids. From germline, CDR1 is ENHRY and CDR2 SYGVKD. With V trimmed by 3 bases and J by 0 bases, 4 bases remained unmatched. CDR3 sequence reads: CAISDVTGASNQPQHF. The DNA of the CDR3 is TGTGCCATCAGTGATGTGACAGGGGCTAGCAATCAGCCCCAGCATTTT.

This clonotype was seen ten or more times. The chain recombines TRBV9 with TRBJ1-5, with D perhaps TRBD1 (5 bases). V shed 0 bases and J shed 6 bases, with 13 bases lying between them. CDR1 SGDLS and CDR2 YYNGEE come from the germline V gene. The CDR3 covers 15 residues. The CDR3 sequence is CASSVGVTDSQPQHF. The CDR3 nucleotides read TGTGCCAGCAGCGTAGGGGTGACAGACAGTCAGCCCCAGCATTTT.

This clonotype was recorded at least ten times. CDR3 nucleotides: TGTGCCAGCAGCTTGGGGCAGGGGGCTTTCTTT. Its protein is CASSLGQGAFF. The genes are TRBV5-8 and TRBJ1-1; weak D call: TRBD1 (6 bases). Trimming cost V 0 bases and J 11 bases, with 8 bases left between them. CDR1 is SGHTS, CDR2 YDEGEE, per germline. The CDR3 runs to 11 residues.

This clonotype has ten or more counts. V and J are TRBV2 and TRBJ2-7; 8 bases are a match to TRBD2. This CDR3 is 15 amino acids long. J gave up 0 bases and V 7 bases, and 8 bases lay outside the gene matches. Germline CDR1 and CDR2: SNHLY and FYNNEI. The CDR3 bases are TGTGCCAGCACCCTGAGCGGGGGAAACTCCTACGAGCAGTACTTC. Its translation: CASTLSGGNSYEQYF.

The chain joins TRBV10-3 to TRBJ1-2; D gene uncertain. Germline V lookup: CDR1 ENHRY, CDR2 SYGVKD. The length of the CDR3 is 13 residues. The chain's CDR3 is CARDLVSNYGYTF. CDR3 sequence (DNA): TGTGCTAGAGATTTGGTCAGCAACTATGGCTACACCTTC.

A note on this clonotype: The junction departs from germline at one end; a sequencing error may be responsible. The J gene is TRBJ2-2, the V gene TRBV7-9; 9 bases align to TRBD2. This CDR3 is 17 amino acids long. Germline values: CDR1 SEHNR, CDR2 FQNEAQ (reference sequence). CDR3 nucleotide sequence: TGCGCCAGCAGCCAAGATGTGCGGGGGGGGGTCACCGGGGAGCTGTTTTTT. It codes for CASSQDVRGGVTGELFF.

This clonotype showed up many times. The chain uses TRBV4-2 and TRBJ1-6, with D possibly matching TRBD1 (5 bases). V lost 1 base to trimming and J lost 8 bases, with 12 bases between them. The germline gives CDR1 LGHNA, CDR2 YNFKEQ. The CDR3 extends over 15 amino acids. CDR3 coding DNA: TGTGCCAGCAGCCAAGCCGGGGGTTATCATTCACCCCTCCACTTT. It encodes CASSQAGGYHSPLHF.

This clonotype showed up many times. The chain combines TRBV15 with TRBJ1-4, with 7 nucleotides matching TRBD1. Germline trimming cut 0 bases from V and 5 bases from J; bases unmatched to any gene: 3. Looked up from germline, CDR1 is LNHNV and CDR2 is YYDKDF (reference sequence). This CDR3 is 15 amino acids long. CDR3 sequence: CATSRDETGNEKLFF. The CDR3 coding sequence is TGTGCCACCAGCAGAGACGAGACAGGGAATGAAAAACTGTTTTTT. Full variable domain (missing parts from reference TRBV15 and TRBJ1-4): DAMVIQNPRYQVTQFGKPVTLSCSQTLNHNVMYWYQQKSSQAPKLLFHYYDKDFNNEADTPDNFQSRRPNTSFCFLDIRSPGLGDTAMYLCATSRDETGNEKLFFGSGTQLSVL.

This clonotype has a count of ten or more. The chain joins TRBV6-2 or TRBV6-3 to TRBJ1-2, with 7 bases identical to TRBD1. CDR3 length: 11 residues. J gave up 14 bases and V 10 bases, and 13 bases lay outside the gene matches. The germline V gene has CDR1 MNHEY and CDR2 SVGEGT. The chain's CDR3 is CATSQGSESTF. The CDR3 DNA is TGTGCCACATCACAGGGGAGCGAGTCGACCTTC.

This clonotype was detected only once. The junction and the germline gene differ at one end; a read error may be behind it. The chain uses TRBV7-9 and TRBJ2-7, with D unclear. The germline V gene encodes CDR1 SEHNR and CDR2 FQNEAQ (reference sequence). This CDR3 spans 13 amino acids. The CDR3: CASSQDGVAEQYF. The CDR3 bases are TGCGCCAGCAGCCAAGATGGGGTCGCCGAGCAGTACTTC.

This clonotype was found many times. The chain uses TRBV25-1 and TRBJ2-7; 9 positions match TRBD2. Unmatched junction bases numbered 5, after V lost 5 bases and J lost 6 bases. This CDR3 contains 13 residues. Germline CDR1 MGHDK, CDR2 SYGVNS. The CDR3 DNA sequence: TGTGCCAGCAGTCCAGGGACTAGCTCCGAGCAGTACTTC. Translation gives CASSPGTSSEQYF.

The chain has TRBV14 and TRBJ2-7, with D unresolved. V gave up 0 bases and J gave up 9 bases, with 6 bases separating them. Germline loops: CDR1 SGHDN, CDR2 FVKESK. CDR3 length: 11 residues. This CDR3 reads CASSQEYVQYF. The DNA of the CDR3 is TGTGCCAGCAGCCAAGAGTATGTGCAGTACTTC.

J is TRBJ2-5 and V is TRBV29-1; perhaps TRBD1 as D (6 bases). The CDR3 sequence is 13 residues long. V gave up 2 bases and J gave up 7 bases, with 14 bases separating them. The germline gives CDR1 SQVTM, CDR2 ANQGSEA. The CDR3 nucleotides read TGCAGCGTTGAACTAGACATCAGGGGGACCCAGTACTTC. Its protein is CSVELDIRGTQYF.

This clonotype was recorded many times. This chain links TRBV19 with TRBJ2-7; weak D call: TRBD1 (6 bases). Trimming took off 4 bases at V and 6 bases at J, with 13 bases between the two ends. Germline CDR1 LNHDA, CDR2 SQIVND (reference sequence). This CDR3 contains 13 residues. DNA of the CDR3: TGTGCCAGTAGTAACCCAGGGGTGGGCGAGCAGTACTTC. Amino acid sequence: CASSNPGVGEQYF.

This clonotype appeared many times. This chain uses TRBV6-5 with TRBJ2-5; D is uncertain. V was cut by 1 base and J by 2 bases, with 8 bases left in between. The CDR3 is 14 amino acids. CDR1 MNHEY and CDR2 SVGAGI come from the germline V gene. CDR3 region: CASSYFWKQETQYF. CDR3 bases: TGTGCCAGCAGTTACTTTTGGAAGCAAGAGACCCAGTACTTC.

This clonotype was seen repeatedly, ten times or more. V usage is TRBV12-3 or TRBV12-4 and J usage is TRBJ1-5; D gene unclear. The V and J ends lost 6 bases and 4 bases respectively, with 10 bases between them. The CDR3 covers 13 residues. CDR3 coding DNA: TGTGCCAGCAGCCACCCACCAAATCAGCCCCAGCATTTT. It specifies CASSHPPNQPQHF.

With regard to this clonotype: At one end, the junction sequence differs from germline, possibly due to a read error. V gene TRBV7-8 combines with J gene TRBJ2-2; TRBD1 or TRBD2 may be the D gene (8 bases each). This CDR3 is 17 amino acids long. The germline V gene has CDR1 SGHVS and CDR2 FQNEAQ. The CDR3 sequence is CASSFDRSGSYRGELLF. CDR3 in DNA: TGTGCCAGCAGCTTTGATAGGAGCGGGAGCTACAGGGGGGAGCTGCTTTTT.

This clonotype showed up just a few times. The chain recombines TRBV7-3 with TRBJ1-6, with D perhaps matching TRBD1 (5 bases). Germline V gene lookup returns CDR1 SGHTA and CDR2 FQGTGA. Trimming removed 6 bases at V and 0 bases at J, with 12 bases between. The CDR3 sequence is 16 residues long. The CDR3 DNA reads TGTGCCAGCAGGTTCGACAGTGTCTCCTATAATTCACCCCTCCACTTT. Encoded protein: CASRFDSVSYNSPLHF.

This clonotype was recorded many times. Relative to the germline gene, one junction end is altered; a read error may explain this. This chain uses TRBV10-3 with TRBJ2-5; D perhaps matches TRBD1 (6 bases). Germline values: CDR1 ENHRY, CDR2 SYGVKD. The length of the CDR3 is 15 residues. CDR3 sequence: CASSDSSHRVGTQYF. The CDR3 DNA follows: TGTGCCAGCAGTGACTCCAGCCACAGGGTGGGGACCCAGTACTTC.

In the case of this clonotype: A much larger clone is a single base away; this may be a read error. This CDR3 reads CASSLFGSPPHF. The CDR3 DNA reads TGTGCCAGCAGTCTATTCGGTTCACCCCCCCACTTT. V gene TRBV12-3 or TRBV12-4 combines with J gene TRBJ1-6; D gene ambiguous. This CDR3 has 12 residues.

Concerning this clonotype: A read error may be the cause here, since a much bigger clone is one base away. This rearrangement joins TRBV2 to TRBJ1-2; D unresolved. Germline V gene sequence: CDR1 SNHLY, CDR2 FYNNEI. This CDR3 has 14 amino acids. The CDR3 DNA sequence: TGTGCCAGTAGTACCGGACGGACTAACTATGGCTACGCCTTC. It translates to CASSTGRTNYGYAF.

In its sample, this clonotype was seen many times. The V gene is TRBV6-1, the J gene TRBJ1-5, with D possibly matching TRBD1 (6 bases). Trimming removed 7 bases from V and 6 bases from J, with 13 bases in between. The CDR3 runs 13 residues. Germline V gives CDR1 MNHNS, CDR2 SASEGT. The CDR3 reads CASTGTQLQPQHF. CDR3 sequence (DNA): TGTGCCAGCACGGGGACACAACTTCAGCCCCAGCATTTT.

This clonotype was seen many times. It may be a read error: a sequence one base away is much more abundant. DNA of the CDR3: TGTGCCAGCAGCTTAGCGCGGGGGGACACTGAAGCTTTCTTT. Protein product: CASSLARGDTEAFF. The V gene is TRBV7-2, the J gene TRBJ1-1; tentative D call: TRBD1 (5 bases). The germline gives CDR1 SGHTA, CDR2 FQGNSA. V was trimmed by 0 bases and J by 3 bases, leaving 8 bases between them. The CDR3 has 14 residues.